Listed below are T cell receptor beta chains from one sample, sequenced in a study of shared T cell receptors in the human thymus. Method: immunoSEQ multiplex PCR; TCRdb's copy keeps in-frame clones and lacks some. The sample includes hundreds of thousands of clones, around 78% of them seen just once. In addition, the sample was reused for a study of human thymus T cells.

Sequenced input: thymocytes. The source of these receptors is a boy less than two years old with a congenital heart defect. Each CDR3 is given with its conserved first and last residue. A D gene is named only where the DNA matches it firmly.

cdr3_aa j_call v_call d_call
CASSQEYQGLDTGELFF TRBJ2-2 TRBV4-2 .
CASSLDISNQPQHF TRBJ1-5 TRBV4-2 .
CASSRDRSFYNYGYTF TRBJ1-2 TRBV4-2 .
CASSARGLAGGGVQETQYF TRBJ2-5 TRBV7-2 TRBD2
CATSSPAGGQETQYF TRBJ2-5 TRBV15 TRBD2
CASSFRIGSTEAFF TRBJ1-1 TRBV11-2 .
CASSSRTEGEKLFF TRBJ1-4 TRBV7-9 .
CASSGPGTDPSGNTIYF TRBJ1-3 TRBV4-2 TRBD1
CASSLVGGGYEQYF TRBJ2-7 TRBV5-5 .
CASSYDRAGANVLTF TRBJ2-6 TRBV6-5 TRBD1
CSVASRPEAFF TRBJ1-1 TRBV29-1 .
CASSWCLAGAQDTQYF TRBJ2-3 TRBV5-4 TRBD2
CASSPRDYPGEQFF TRBJ2-1 TRBV7-9 TRBD2
CASSPRLAGGSFEQYF TRBJ2-7 TRBV4-1 TRBD2
CASSAGNSGANVLTF TRBJ2-6 TRBV6-1 .
CASSVQAGGKETQYF TRBJ2-5 TRBV27 TRBD2
CASRRRQGAVDTEAFF TRBJ1-1 TRBV27 TRBD1
CSVEGGQVHPDTQYF TRBJ2-3 TRBV29-1 TRBD1
CASSQEAGTSGRNEQFF TRBJ2-1 TRBV4-1 TRBD2
CASGLGQGNIQYF TRBJ2-4 TRBV12-5 TRBD1
CSVMTSTDTQYF TRBJ2-3 TRBV29-1 .
CASSDRLGGHEQYF TRBJ2-7 TRBV2 .
CASSSSGRPVHNEQFF TRBJ2-1 TRBV27 TRBD2
CASSSRGRALVNTEAFF TRBJ1-1 TRBV27 .
CASSLGGRKGRETQYF TRBJ2-5 TRBV13 .
CAWRRRFPQGGEQYF TRBJ2-7 TRBV30 .
CASRATGQGGYTF TRBJ1-2 TRBV2 .
CASILQGGSTEAFF TRBJ1-1 TRBV27 TRBD1
CASSSPSDRGYGYTF TRBJ1-2 TRBV7-9 TRBD1
CASSLAWTGKYCEQFF TRBJ2-1 TRBV5-6 TRBD1
CASRPDRDFNQPQHF TRBJ1-5 TRBV5-5 .
CASSLREQYF TRBJ2-7 TRBV27 .
CASSPTPSGRGRETQYF TRBJ2-5 TRBV28 TRBD2
CASSLGLAVPKSDTQYF TRBJ2-3 TRBV5-4 TRBD2
CASSYLGFRAAGELFF TRBJ2-2 TRBV6-5 .
CASSLGQDYEQYF TRBJ2-7 TRBV27 TRBD1
CASNYRDRNQPQHF TRBJ1-5 TRBV2 TRBD1
CASGLVLGDGSYEQYF TRBJ2-7 TRBV12-5 .
CAINTSGSLGYEQYF TRBJ2-7 TRBV6-1 TRBD2
CATSKWGYSYEQYF TRBJ2-7 TRBV27 .
CASRRRESSEQYF TRBJ2-7 TRBV27 .
CASSFRDRRAEAFF TRBJ1-1 TRBV7-9 TRBD1
CASSLVEGWGTEAFF TRBJ1-1 TRBV5-5 .
CSVRTSLKTQYF TRBJ2-5 TRBV29-1 TRBD2
CSVAGTGPTYEQYF TRBJ2-7 TRBV29-1 TRBD1
CASSHLGGTEAFF TRBJ1-1 TRBV4-3 .
CATSMKAGNTEAFF TRBJ1-1 TRBV15 .
CATAGVDYEQYF TRBJ2-7 TRBV7-9 .
CASSPDPSGRRYEQYF TRBJ2-7 TRBV14 TRBD2
CASSLGSHPPQSYEQYF TRBJ2-7 TRBV11-3 .
CASSERGRGYNEQFF TRBJ2-1 TRBV2 .